The present TCR beta chain was sequenced within a study of blood T cell repertoires in COVID-19. Assay used: immunoSEQ multiplex PCR; TCRdb lists only in-frame clones, some missing. Among around 240,000 clones listed, roughly nine tenths were seen once. The V end was cut by 3 bases, the J end by 7 bases, with 14 bases between. CDR3 size: 14 residues. Germline-derived CDR1 and CDR2 are SGHRS and YFSETQ. Sequenced: PBMCs or T cells enriched from blood (not recorded which). This TCR was recovered from a human donor in a cohort exposed to, infected with or recovered from COVID-19 (not recorded which). The donor label of this sample is uncertain. The chain employs TRBV5-1 and TRBJ2-1; maybe TRBD1 (6 bases). This CDR3 is CASSYRETGNEQFF. The CDR3 coding sequence is TGCGCCAGCAGCTACAGGGAGACGGGGAATGAGCAGTTCTTC.